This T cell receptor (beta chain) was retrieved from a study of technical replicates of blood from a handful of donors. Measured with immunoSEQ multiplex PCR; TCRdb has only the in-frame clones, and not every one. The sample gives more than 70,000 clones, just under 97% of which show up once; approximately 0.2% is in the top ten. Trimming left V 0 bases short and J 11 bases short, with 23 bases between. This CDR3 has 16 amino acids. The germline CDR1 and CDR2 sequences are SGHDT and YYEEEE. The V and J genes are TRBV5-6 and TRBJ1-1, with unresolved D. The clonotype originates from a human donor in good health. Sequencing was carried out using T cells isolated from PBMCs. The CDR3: CASSLDRRLLTEVAFF. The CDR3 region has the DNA TGTGCCAGCAGCTTGGACCGGAGATTATTGACCGAAGTGGCTTTCTTT. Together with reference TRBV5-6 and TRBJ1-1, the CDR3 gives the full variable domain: DAGVTQSPTHLIKTRGQQVTLRCSPKSGHDTVSWYQQALGQGPQFIFQYYEEEERQRGNFPDRFSGHQFPNYSSELNVNALLLGDSALYLCASSLDRRLLTEVAFFGQGTRLTVV.